This TCR beta chain was identified during a study of T cells expressing NK-cell markers. The study, taken as a whole, reports: Several donors' CD3+CD56-NKG2C+ cells were dominated by the same clonotypes.

Production of TCR beta cDNA relied on 5'RACE template switching with UMIs. Using the 5' RACE reads, TCRdb records one entry per CDR3 protein without DNA. The sample totals 300,000 to 450,000 distinct CDR3 sequences. As for this clonotype: No antigen is known for it.

CDR1 SQVTM and CDR2 ANQGSEA come from the germline V gene. CDR3 length: 14 amino acids. The sequence came from a man aged 18-75 years in good health. Source material: blood T cells: a sorted CD56 or NKG2C T cell subset, CD4+ or CD8+ T cells, or bulk PBMC T cells (not recorded which). The chain recombines TRBV29-1 with TRBJ1-5; as DNA is missing, the TRBD1 call by TCRdb cannot be tested. The CDR3 protein is CSVRTGGNNQPQHF.